The 20 T cell receptor beta chains below come from one sample, sequenced in a study of shared clonotypes between healthy human individuals. CD45RO-negative CD8 cells positively selected for CCR7 made up the naive population, which excluded terminally differentiated effector memory CD45RA+ cells. Only in-frame clones appear in the TCRdb table, and some are missing; sequencing was by immunoSEQ multiplex PCR. The profile shows about 580,000 clones, roughly 98% of them singletons. Sequences were obtained from naive CD8+ T cells sorted from blood. These receptors all stem from a man aged 30-40 years in good health.

The rearrangement joins TRBV20-1 to TRBJ1-2; D remains ambiguous. Germline loops: CDR1 DFQATT, CDR2 SNEGSKA (reference sequence). V lost 7 bases, J lost 7 bases, and 13 bases lay in between. This CDR3 contains 11 residues. CDR3 protein: CSVGIIGGYTF. CDR3 bases: TGCAGTGTTGGGATTATCGGTGGCTACACCTTC.

The chain combines TRBV6-5 with TRBJ2-7, with 10 bases lining up with TRBD2. The CDR3 spans 16 residues. After removal of 0 bases from V and 2 bases from J, the junction contained 4 bases not matched to a gene. Germline V lookup: CDR1 MNHEY, CDR2 SVGAGI. CDR3 in amino acids: CASSYSSGRAPYEQYF. CDR3 bases: TGTGCCAGCAGTTACTCGAGCGGGAGGGCCCCCTACGAGCAGTACTTC.

Here the CDR3 reads CSVEDSRGTDLYEQYF. The CDR3 DNA is TGCAGCGTTGAAGATTCTCGGGGCACCGACCTTTACGAGCAGTACTTC. The gene calls are TRBV29-1 and TRBJ2-7; D possibly matches TRBD1 or TRBD2 (5 bases each). CDR3 size: 16 residues. Germline CDR1 reads SQVTM; CDR2 reads ANQGSEA. Trimming took off 0 bases at V and 4 bases at J, with 19 bases between the two ends.

This chain links TRBV7-6 with TRBJ2-7; 7 bases line up with TRBD1. The CDR3 extends over 13 amino acids. The trim removed 5 bases at V and 2 bases at J, leaving 3 bases unmatched. Germline CDR1 reads SGHVS; CDR2 reads FNYEAQ. CDR3 sequence reads: CASSIGTAYEQYF. The CDR3 nucleotides read TGTGCCAGCAGCATAGGGACAGCCTACGAGCAGTACTTC.

The genes are TRBV27 and TRBJ2-5; no clear D. The length of the CDR3 is 15 residues. V was clipped by 2 bases and J by 5 bases, with 15 bases between them. Germline assignment: CDR1 MNHEY and CDR2 SMNVEV (reference sequence). The CDR3 DNA sequence: TGTGCCAGCAGTTTACGTCAGGACCAGAGGGAGACCCAGTACTTC. This codes for CASSLRQDQRETQYF.

The chain has TRBV2 and TRBJ1-1, with D unresolved. Deletions cut 8 bases from V and 5 bases from J, with 21 bases between. This CDR3 region has 15 residues. Per germline, CDR1 SNHLY and CDR2 FYNNEI. The CDR3 DNA reads as TGTGCCAGCTCCGAAACACATTTGGAAGTTACTGAAGCTTTCTTT. It encodes CASSETHLEVTEAFF.

The chain uses TRBV29-1 and TRBJ2-2; 8 bases agree with TRBD1. The ends lost 0 bases at V and 1 base at J; junction bases unmatched: 4. Germline V CDR1 and CDR2: SQVTM, ANQGSEA. The CDR3 has 16 residues. The CDR3 region is CSVEDLGTGNTGELFF. The CDR3 DNA is TGCAGCGTTGAAGATCTCGGGACAGGGAACACCGGGGAGCTGTTTTTT.

The gene calls are TRBV11-3 and TRBJ2-3; D is perhaps TRBD1 (6 bases). This CDR3 is built from 13 residues. CDR1 is SGHNT and CDR2 is YENEEA in the germline V gene. Trimming stripped 3 bases from V and 13 bases from J, with 17 bases between. DNA for the CDR3: TGTGCCAGCAGCTTGGGACAAGGGAGTGCGAAGTATTTT. Encoded protein: CASSLGQGSAKYF. Full variable domain (rest looked up from reference TRBV11-3 and TRBJ2-3): EAGVVQSPRYKIIEKKQPVAFWCNPISGHNTLYWYLQNLGQGPELLIRYENEEAVDDSQLPKDRFSAERLKGVDSTLKIQPAELGDSAVYLCASSLGQGSAKYFGPGTRLTVL.

A word on this clone: In the same sample, other DNA sequences code for this CDR3. The chain uses TRBV5-1 and TRBJ2-7; D is possibly TRBD2 (5 bases). CDR1 and CDR2 (germline): SGHRS, YFSETQ. This CDR3 has 13 amino acids. The V end was cut by 2 bases, the J end by 0 bases, with 6 bases between. CDR3 bases: TGCGCCAGCAGCTTTGGGAGCTCCTACGAGCAGTACTTC. Translating it yields CASSFGSSYEQYF. The entire variable domain, with the rest obtained from reference TRBV5-1 and TRBJ2-7, is as follows: KAGVTQTPRYLIKTRGQQVTLSCSPISGHRSVSWYQQTPGQGLQFLFEYFSETQRNKGNFPGRFSGRQFSNSRSEMNVSTLELGDSALYLCASSFGSSYEQYFGPGTRLTVT.

This chain connects TRBV29-1 to TRBJ2-7; a weak D match, TRBD1 (6 bases). Trimming took 5 bases from V and 0 from J, leaving 8 bases between them. The CDR3 totals 12 residues. CDR1 is SQVTM and CDR2 is ANQGSEA in the germline V gene. CDR3 protein: CSVTDSSYEQYF. The CDR3 DNA sequence: TGCAGCGTTACGGACAGCTCCTACGAGCAGTACTTC.

This chain links TRBV28 with TRBJ2-7; 8 bases are a match to TRBD2. CDR3 length: 14 residues. In germline, CDR1 is MDHEN, CDR2 SYDVKM. The V and J ends lost 6 bases and 7 bases, in that order; junction bases with no gene match: 11. The CDR3 loop is CASSPSGRAGEQYF. As DNA, the CDR3 is TGTGCCAGCAGCCCCTCCGGGAGGGCGGGGGAGCAGTACTTC.

V and J are TRBV7-9 and TRBJ1-5; D might be TRBD1 (6 bases). CDR1 SEHNR and CDR2 FQNEAQ come from the germline V gene (reference sequence). Trimming removed 5 bases from V and 4 bases from J, with 15 bases in between. This CDR3 is built from 15 residues. The CDR3 DNA sequence: TGTGCCAGCAGCACAACAGGGTCGGGGAATCAGCCCCAGCATTTT. Translation: CASSTTGSGNQPQHF.

The CDR3 DNA reads TGCAGCGTTGTAGCCTGGCGGGACTCCTACGAGCAGTACTTC. Protein sequence: CSVVAWRDSYEQYF. The rearrangement uses TRBV29-1 and TRBJ2-7, with D perhaps TRBD2 (6 bases). V was clipped by 4 bases and J by 0 bases, with 13 bases between them. The CDR3 has 14 residues. Germline CDR1 is SQVTM and CDR2 is ANQGSEA.

V gene TRBV7-2 combines with J gene TRBJ1-1, with TRBD1 matching 10 bases. Per germline, CDR1 SGHTA and CDR2 FQGNSA. This CDR3 has 14 residues. V shed 5 bases, J shed 5 bases, and the junction held 5 bases outside the gene matches. CDR3 loop: CASSRGTGVTEAFF. The CDR3 coding sequence is TGTGCCAGCAGCCGCGGGACAGGGGTTACTGAAGCTTTCTTT.

V gene TRBV28 combines with J gene TRBJ2-7, with 9 bases that match TRBD1. The CDR3 extends over 15 amino acids. The ends lost 6 bases at V and 5 bases at J; junction bases unmatched: 11. Germline CDR1 reads MDHEN; CDR2 reads SYDVKM. The CDR3 loop is CASSYRGLRRHEQYF. In DNA, the CDR3 is TGTGCCAGCAGCTACAGGGGGCTAAGACGCCACGAGCAGTACTTC.

V and J are TRBV28 and TRBJ2-2; the match to TRBD2 covers 7 bases. The CDR3 sequence is 19 residues long. V gave up 3 bases and J gave up 1 base; unmatched junction bases: 14. Germline V gene lookup returns CDR1 MDHEN and CDR2 SYDVKM. CDR3 loop: CASSFPPWEIAGNTGELFF. The CDR3 DNA reads TGTGCCAGCAGTTTCCCCCCTTGGGAGATAGCGGGGAACACCGGGGAGCTGTTTTTT.

The J gene is TRBJ2-1, the V gene TRBV4-1, with 10 bases lining up with TRBD1. The germline V gene encodes CDR1 MGHRA and CDR2 YSYEKL. The CDR3 consists of 14 residues. After removal of 5 bases from V and 10 bases from J, the junction contained 8 bases not matched to a gene. The CDR3 spells CASSYKTGGWEQFF. CDR3 coding DNA: TGCGCCAGCAGCTACAAGACAGGGGGCTGGGAGCAGTTCTTC.

The CDR3 spells CASTDLGNEQFF. CDR3 DNA: TGTGCCAGCACGGACTTAGGGAATGAGCAGTTCTTC. The chain combines TRBV9 with TRBJ2-1, with D possibly TRBD2 on 5 matching bases. Germline lookup yields CDR1 SGDLS and CDR2 YYNGEE. This CDR3 contains 12 residues. With 6 bases removed from V and 7 bases from J, the gap between germline ends came to 11 bases.

The rearrangement uses TRBV7-2 and TRBJ2-3; 10 bases fit TRBD2. The CDR3 covers 15 residues. V was clipped by 1 base and J by 3 bases; unmatched bases: 1. The germline V gene encodes CDR1 SGHTA and CDR2 FQGNSA. CDR3 coding DNA: TGTGCCAGCAGCTTAGATAGCGGGAGGACAGATACGCAGTATTTT. This gives the protein CASSLDSGRTDTQYF.

On this clone itself: Distinct nucleotide sequences in the sample also encode this CDR3. CDR3 sequence reads: CASSFRGGELFF. DNA of the CDR3: TGTGCCAGCAGCTTTAGAGGCGGGGAGCTGTTTTTT. This chain connects TRBV7-9 to TRBJ2-2; D gene uncertain. Germline CDR1 SEHNR, CDR2 FQNEAQ (reference sequence). This CDR3 has 12 residues. V was trimmed by 3 bases and J by 7 bases, leaving 6 bases between them.